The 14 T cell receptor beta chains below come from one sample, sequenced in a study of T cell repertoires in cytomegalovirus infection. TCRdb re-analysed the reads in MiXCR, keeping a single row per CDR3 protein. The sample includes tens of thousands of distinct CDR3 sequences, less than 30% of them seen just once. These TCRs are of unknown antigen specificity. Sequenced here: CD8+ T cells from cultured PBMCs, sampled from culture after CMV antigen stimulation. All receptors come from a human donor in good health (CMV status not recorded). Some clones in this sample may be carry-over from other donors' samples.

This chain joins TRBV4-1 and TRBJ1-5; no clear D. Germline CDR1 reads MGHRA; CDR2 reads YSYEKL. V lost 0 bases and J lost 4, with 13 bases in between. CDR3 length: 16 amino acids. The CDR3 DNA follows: TGCGCCAGCAGCCAAGAAGATATTTGGCAGAATCAGCCCCAGCATTTT. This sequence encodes CASSQEDIWQNQPQHF.

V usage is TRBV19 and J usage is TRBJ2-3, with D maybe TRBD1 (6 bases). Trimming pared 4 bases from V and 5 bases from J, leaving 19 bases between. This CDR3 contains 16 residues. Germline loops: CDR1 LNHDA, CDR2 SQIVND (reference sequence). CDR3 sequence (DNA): TGTGCCAGTAGTAATCCCAGGGACGTAGGGGGAGATACGCAGTATTTT. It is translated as CASSNPRDVGGDTQYF.

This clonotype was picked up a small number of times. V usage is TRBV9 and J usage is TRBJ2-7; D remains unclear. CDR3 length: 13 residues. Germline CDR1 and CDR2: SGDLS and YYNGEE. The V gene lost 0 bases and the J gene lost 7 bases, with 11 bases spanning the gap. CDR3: CASSVEPGWEQYF. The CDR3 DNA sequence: TGTGCCAGCAGCGTAGAACCTGGATGGGAGCAGTACTTC.

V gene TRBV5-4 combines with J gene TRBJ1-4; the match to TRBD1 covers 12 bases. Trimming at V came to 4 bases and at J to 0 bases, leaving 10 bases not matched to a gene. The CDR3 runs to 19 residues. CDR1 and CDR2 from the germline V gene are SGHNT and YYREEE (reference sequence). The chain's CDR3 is CASSPGTGGPYATNEKLFF. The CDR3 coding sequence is TGTGCCAGCAGCCCCGGGACAGGGGGCCCGTACGCAACTAATGAAAAACTGTTTTTT.

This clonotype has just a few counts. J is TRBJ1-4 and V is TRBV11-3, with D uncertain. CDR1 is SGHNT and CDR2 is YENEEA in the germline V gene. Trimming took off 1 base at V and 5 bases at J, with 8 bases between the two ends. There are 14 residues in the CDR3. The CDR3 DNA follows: TGTGCCAGCAGCTTAGGGGAAGCCAATGAAAAACTGTTTTTT. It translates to CASSLGEANEKLFF.

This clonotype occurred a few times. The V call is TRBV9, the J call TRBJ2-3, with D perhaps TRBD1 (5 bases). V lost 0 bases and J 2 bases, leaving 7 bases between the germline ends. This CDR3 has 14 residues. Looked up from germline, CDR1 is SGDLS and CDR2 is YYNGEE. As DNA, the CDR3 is TGTGCCAGCAGCGTAGAGGGGAACACAGATACGCAGTATTTT. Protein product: CASSVEGNTDTQYF. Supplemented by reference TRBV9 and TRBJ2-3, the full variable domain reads DSGVTQTPKHLITATGQRVTLRCSPRSGDLSVYWYQQSLDQGLQFLIQYYNGEERAKGNILERFSAQQFPDLHSELNLSSLELGDSALYFCASSVEGNTDTQYFGPGTRLTVL.

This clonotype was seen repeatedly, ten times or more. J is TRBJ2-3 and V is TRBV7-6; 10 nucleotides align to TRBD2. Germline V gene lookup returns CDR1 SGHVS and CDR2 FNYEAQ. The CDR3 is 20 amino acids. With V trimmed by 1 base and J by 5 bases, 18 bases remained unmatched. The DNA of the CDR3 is TGTGCCAGCAGCTTAGATATATCGGCTAGCGGGAGACTTAGGGGAGATACGCAGTATTTT. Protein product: CASSLDISASGRLRGDTQYF.

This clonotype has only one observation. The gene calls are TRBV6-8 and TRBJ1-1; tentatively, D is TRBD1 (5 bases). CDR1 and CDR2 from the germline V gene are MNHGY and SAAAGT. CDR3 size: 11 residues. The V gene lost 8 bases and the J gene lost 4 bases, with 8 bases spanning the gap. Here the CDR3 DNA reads TGTGCCAGCTGGCAGGGCACTGAAGCTTTCTTT. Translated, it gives CASWQGTEAFF.

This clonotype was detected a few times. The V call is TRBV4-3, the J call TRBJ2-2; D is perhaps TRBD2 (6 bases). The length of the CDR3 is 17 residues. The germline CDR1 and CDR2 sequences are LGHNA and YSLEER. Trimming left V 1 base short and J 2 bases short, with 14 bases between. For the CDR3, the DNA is TGCGCCAGCAGCCAAGTTGTGGGGGGAGCCAACACCGGGGAGCTGTTTTTT. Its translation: CASSQVVGGANTGELFF.

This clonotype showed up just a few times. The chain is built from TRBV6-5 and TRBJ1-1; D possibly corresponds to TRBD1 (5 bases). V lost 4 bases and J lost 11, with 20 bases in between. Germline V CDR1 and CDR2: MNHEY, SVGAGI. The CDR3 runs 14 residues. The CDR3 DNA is TGTGCCAGCAGTTTCACGGACATTGCCCGGATGGCTTTCTTT. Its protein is CASSFTDIARMAFF.

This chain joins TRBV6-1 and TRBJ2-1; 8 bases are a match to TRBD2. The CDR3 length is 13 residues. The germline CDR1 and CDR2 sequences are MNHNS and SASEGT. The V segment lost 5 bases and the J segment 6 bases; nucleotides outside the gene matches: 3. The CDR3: CASSPGLGNEQFF. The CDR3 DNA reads TGTGCCAGCAGTCCGGGACTAGGCAATGAGCAGTTCTTC.

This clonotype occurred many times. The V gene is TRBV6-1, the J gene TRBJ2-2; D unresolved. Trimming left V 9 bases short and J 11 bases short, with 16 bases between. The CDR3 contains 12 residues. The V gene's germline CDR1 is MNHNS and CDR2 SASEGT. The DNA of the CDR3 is TGTGCCAGTTCCTGGATCTACGACGAGCTGTTTTTT. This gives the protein CASSWIYDELFF.

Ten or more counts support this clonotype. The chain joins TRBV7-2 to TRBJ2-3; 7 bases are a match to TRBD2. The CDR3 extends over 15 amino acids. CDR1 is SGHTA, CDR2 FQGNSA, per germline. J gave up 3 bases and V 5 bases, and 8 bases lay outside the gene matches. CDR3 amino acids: CASSLAGTTTDTQYF. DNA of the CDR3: TGTGCCAGCAGCCTGGCCGGGACTACGACAGATACGCAGTATTTT. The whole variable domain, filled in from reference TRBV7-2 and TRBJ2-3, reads GAGVSQSPSNKVTEKGKDVELRCDPISGHTALYWYRQSLGQGLEFLIYFQGNSAPDKSGLPSDRFSAERTGGSVSTLTIQRTQQEDSAVYLCASSLAGTTTDTQYFGPGTRLTVL.

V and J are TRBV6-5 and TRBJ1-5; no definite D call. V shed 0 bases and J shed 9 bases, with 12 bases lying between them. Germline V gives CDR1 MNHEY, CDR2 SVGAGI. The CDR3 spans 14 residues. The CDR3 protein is CASSYSGLQAPQHF. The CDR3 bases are TGTGCCAGCAGTTACTCAGGCCTCCAGGCGCCCCAGCATTTT.